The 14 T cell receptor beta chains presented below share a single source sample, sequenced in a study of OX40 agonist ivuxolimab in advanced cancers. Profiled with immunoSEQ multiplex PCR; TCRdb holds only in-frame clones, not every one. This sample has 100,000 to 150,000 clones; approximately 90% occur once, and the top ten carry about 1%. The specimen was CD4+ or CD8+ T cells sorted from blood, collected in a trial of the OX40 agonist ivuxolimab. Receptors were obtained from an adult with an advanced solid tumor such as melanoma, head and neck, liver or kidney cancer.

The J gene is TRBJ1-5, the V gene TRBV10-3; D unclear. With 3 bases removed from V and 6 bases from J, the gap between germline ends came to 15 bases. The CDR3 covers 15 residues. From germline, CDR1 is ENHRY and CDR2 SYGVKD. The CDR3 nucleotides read TGTGCCATCAGTGAATCAGGATACGGGGTTCAGCCCCAGCATTTT. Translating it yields CAISESGYGVQPQHF.

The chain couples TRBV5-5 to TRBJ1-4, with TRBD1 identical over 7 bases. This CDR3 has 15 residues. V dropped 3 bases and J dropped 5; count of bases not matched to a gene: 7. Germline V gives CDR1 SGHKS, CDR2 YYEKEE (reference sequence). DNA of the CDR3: TGTGCCAGCAGCTCGAGACAGGGACTAAATGAAAAACTGTTTTTT. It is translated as CASSSRQGLNEKLFF.

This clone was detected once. The CDR3 bases are TGTGCCAGCAGTCTTTATAGCGGGAGGGCCCAAGAGACCCAGTACTTC. It encodes CASSLYSGRAQETQYF. This chain joins TRBV28 and TRBJ2-5; the match to TRBD2 covers 11 bases. V shed 5 bases, J shed 1 base, and the junction held 6 bases outside the gene matches. CDR3 length: 16 amino acids. Germline CDR1 reads MDHEN; CDR2 reads SYDVKM.

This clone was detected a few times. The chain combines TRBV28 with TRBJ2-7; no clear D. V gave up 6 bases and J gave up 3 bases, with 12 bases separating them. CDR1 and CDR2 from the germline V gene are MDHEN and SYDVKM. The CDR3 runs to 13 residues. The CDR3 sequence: CASSEAPYYEQYF. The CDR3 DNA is TGTGCCAGCAGCGAAGCTCCGTACTACGAGCAGTACTTC. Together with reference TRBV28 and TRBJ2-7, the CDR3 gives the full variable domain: DVKVTQSSRYLVKRTGEKVFLECVQDMDHENMFWYRQDPGLGLRLIYFSYDVKMKEKGDIPEGYSVSREKKERFSLILESASTNQTSMYLCASSEAPYYEQYFGPGTRLTVT.

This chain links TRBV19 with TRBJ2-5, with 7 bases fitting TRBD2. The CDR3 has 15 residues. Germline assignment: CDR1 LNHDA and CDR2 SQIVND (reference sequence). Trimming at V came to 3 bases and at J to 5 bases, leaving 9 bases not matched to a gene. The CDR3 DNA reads TGTGCCAGTAGTATGCAAGCGAGGGGAGGGGAGACCCAGTACTTC. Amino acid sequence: CASSMQARGGETQYF.

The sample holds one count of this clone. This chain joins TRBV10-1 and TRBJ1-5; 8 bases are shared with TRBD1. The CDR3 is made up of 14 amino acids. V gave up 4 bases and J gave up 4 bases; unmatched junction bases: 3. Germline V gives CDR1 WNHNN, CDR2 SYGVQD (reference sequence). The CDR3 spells CASSAGDRNQPQHF. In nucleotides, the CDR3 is TGCGCCAGCAGTGCAGGGGACAGGAATCAGCCCCAGCATTTT.

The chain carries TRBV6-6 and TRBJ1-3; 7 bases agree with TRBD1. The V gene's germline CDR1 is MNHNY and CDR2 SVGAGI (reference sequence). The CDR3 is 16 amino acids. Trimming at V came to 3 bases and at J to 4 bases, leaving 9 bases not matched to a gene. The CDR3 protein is CASSYTLGGQGNTIYF. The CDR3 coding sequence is TGTGCCAGCAGTTATACCCTAGGGGGACAGGGAAACACCATATATTTT.

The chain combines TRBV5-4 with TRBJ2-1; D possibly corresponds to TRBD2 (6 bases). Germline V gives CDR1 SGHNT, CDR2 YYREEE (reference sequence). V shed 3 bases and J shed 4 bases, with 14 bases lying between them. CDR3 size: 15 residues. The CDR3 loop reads CASSSTSRRYNEQFF. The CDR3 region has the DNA TGTGCCAGCAGCTCGACTAGTCGCCGATACAATGAGCAGTTCTTC.

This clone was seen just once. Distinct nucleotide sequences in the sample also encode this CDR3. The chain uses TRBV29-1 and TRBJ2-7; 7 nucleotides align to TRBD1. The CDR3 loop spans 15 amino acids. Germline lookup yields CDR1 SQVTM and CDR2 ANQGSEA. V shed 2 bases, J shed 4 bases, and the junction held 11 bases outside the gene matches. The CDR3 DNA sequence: TGCAGCGTTGAATGGACAGGACATCCTCTGTACGAGCAGTACTTC. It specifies CSVEWTGHPLYEQYF.

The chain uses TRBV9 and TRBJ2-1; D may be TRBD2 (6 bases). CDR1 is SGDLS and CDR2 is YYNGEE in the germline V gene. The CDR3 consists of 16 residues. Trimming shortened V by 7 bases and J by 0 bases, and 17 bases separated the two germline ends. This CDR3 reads CASGYGSGSSYNEQFF. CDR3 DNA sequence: TGTGCCAGCGGCTATGGTAGCGGAAGCTCCTACAATGAGCAGTTCTTC.

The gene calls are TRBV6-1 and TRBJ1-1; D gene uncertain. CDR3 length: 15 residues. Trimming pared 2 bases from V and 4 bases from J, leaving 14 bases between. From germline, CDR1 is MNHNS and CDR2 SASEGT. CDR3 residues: CASSEHGGVGTEAFF. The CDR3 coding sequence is TGTGCCAGCAGTGAACACGGCGGGGTGGGCACTGAAGCTTTCTTT.

The chain's CDR3 is CASEYTENTEAFF. In DNA, the CDR3 is TGTGCTAGTGAATACACAGAGAACACTGAAGCTTTCTTT. This chain joins TRBV12-5 and TRBJ1-1; no definite D call. This CDR3 has 13 amino acids. Deletions cut 7 bases from V and 1 base from J, with 10 bases between. The germline V gene encodes CDR1 LGHNT and CDR2 FRNRAP. The complete variable domain, with remaining parts taken from reference TRBV12-5 and TRBJ1-1, reads DARVTQTPRHKVTEMGQEVTMRCQPILGHNTVFWYRQTMMQGLELLAYFRNRAPLDDSGMPKDRFSAEMPDATLATLKIQPSEPRDSAVYFCASEYTENTEAFFGQGTRLTVV.

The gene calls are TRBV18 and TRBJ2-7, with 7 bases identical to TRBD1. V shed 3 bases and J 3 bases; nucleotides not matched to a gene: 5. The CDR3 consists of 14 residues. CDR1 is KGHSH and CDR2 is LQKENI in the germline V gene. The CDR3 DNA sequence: TGTGCCAGCTCACCGGGACAGCCCAACTACGAGCAGTACTTC. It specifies CASSPGQPNYEQYF.

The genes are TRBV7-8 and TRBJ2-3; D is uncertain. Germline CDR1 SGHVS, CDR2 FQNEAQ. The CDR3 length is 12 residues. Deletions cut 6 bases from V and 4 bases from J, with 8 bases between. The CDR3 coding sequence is TGTGCCAGCAGGGCTATCTCAGATACGCAGTATTTT. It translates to CASRAISDTQYF.